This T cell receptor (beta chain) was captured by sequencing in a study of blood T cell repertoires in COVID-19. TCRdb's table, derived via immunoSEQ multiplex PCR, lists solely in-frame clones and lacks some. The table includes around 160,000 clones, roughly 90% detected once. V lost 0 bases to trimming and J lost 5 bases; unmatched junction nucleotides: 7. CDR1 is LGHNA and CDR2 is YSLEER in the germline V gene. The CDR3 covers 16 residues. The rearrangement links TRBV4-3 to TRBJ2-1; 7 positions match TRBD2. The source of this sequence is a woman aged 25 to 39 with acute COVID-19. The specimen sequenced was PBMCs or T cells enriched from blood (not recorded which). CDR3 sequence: CASSQETRGSDNEQFF. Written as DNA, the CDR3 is TGCGCCAGCAGCCAAGAAACCCGCGGGAGTGACAATGAGCAGTTCTTC.